This T cell receptor beta chain stems from a study of blood T cell repertoires in COVID-19 (dated by TCRdb to the early 2020s). Concerning the study at large: Samples covering the acute and convalescent phases of COVID-19 were provided by collaborators in the United States, Italy and Spain. The material from the prospective study consisted of cDNA or gDNA derived from T cells, B-cell-depleted T cells, or PBMCs. Deeply sampled blood TCRbeta repertoires from subjects exposed to, actively infected with, or recovered from COVID-19 were included in the dataset. The repertoires were released in a freely available public database meant as a resource for research on the immune response to SARS-CoV-2. The samples were drawn from two sources: the first 160 participants of the ongoing ImmuneRACE study, and over 950 subjects contributed by 6 global collaborators. The sample metadata nearly always contained a de-identified subject ID, COVID-19 status, age in years and sex. HLA class I and class II types, where available, came from metadata supplied by the sample provider rather than from assay-based typing. What the authors observed across the whole study: The quantity of clinical and demographic metadata differed by source and by participant and was supplied without curation.

As concerns this clone: The specificity of this receptor is unknown. Per-nucleotide qualities are absent, and no much larger clonotype sits a single base away.

Another Seattle source contributed samples from volunteer blood donors who had recovered from COVID-19. Each collaborating institution followed its own protocols to collect whole blood in K2EDTA tubes. For TCRbeta analysis, collaborators shipped samples in one of three forms: frozen whole blood, isolated PBMCs, or DNA extracted from either of those sample types. Measured from the cysteine to the phenylalanine, the CDR3 is 16 residues long. This entry keeps only the CDR3 DNA: 48 bases, framed from base 1. TCRbeta CDR3 regions were amplified from genomic DNA using the immunoSEQ Assay, a bias-controlled multiplex PCR. Processing in the source paper ran as follows. The number of nucleated cells in each sample was estimated by amplification of reference gene primers within the assay. Sequence reads were collapsed and filtered to measure the absolute abundance of every unique TCRbeta CDR3 rearrangement. Productive Simpson clonality was computed per sample as the square root of Simpson's diversity index over productive rearrangements. TCRdb holds this immuneACCESS table with in-frame rearrangements only. Some clones are missing; in checked studies, unresolved V genes explain under half, and the rest has no known cause. V, J and clone size reflect that table, while D and trimming were determined from the DNA. The sample table lists around 270,000 clones, 84% of them with a count of one. The top ten clonotypes cover 1.5% to 1.7% of the sample.

The material sequenced was peripheral blood. This receptor was obtained from a woman aged 40 to 49 who had recovered from COVID-19. The chain couples TRBV21-1 to TRBJ2-3; the D call TRBD2 from the table was never checked on the DNA. TRBV21-1 is annotated as a pseudogene. The sequenced DNA: TGTGCCAGCAGCGAAAGTGGGGGACTTCACACAGATACGCAGTATTTT. Protein translation: CASSESGGLHTDTQYF.